The 7 T cell receptor beta chains listed next were all sequenced from one sample in a study of cytomegalovirus exposure and HLA in healthy donors. PCR employed 60 Vbeta and 13 Jbeta primers. Here immunoSEQ multiplex PCR was the method, and the copy in TCRdb shows in-frame clones only, minus some. The specimen's table records roughly 110,000 clones. Sequencing used PBMCs. These receptors were collected from a man aged 40-50 years in good health and CMV-seropositive.

This chain joins TRBV6-1 and TRBJ2-3; 11 bases align to TRBD2. With 2 bases clipped from V and 4 bases from J, the junction kept 8 bases outside the gene matches. The germline CDR1 and CDR2 sequences are MNHNS and SASEGT. The CDR3 covers 17 residues. This CDR3 reads CASSEIAGGQGADTQYF. Here the CDR3 DNA reads TGTGCCAGCAGTGAAATAGCGGGAGGGCAGGGGGCAGATACGCAGTATTTT.

V is TRBV11-2 and J is TRBJ2-5, with 12 nucleotides matching TRBD1. The CDR3 contains 16 residues. With 5 bases clipped from V and 5 bases from J, the junction kept 9 bases outside the gene matches. Germline V gene lookup returns CDR1 SGHAT and CDR2 FQNNGV. The CDR3 DNA reads TGTGCCAGCAGCACTAACCGGGACAGGGGGCCGGAGACCCAGTACTTC. Translation: CASSTNRDRGPETQYF.

The chain recombines TRBV19 with TRBJ2-1, with 12 bases that match TRBD2. Per germline, CDR1 LNHDA and CDR2 SQIVND (reference sequence). The CDR3 spans 16 residues. The ends lost 3 bases at V and 2 bases at J; junction bases unmatched: 2. CDR3: CASSISSGRAYNEQFF. The CDR3 DNA is TGTGCCAGTAGTATTTCTAGCGGGAGGGCCTACAATGAGCAGTTCTTC.

The chain couples TRBV27 to TRBJ2-2; possibly TRBD2 for D (5 bases). Trimming cost V 0 bases and J 2 bases, with 19 bases left between them. This CDR3 spans 19 amino acids. Germline CDR1 MNHEY, CDR2 SMNVEV (reference sequence). DNA for the CDR3: TGTGCCAGCAGTTTATCGTTCAGGCGGGTTACTCCCAACACCGGGGAGCTGTTTTTT. This sequence encodes CASSLSFRRVTPNTGELFF.

In DNA form, the CDR3 reads TGTGCCAGCAGTAGGGACAGGGGGCTGCTTGGCTACACCTTC. Protein: CASSRDRGLLGYTF. The chain links TRBV2 to TRBJ1-2; the match to TRBD1 covers 12 bases. This CDR3 region has 14 residues. V shed 5 bases and J 7 bases; nucleotides not matched to a gene: 5. Germline values: CDR1 SNHLY, CDR2 FYNNEI.

On this clone: Other DNA sequences in the same sample also yield this CDR3. CDR3 nucleotide sequence: TGCGCCAGCAGCCAAACTAGCGGGGCCTACAATGAGCAGTTCTTC. Its translation: CASSQTSGAYNEQFF. The chain employs TRBV4-1 and TRBJ2-1, with 10 bases that match TRBD2. This CDR3 has 15 residues. Germline CDR1 MGHRA, CDR2 YSYEKL. V trimming: 2 bases; J trimming: 2 bases; junction bases outside the gene matches: 0.

The CDR3 nucleotides are TGCGCCAGCAGCCAAGACTTGGGACTGATCTACAATGAGCAGTTCTTC. This translates into CASSQDLGLIYNEQFF. V gene TRBV4-3 combines with J gene TRBJ2-1; a possible D gene is TRBD2 (6 bases). This CDR3 has 16 amino acids. Germline CDR1 LGHNA, CDR2 YSLEER. V dropped 0 bases and J dropped 3 bases, with 12 bases sitting between them.